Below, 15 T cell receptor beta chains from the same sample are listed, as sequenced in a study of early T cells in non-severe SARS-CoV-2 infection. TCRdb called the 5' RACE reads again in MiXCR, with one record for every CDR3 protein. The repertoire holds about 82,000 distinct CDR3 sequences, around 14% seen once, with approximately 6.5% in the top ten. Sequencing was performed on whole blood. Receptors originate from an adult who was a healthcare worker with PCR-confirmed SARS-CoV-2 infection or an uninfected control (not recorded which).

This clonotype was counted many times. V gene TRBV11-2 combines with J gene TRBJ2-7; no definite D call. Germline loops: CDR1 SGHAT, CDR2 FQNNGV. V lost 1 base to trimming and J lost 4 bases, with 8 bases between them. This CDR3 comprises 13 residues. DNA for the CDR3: TGTGCCAGCAGCTTAGCTCCTCGGTACGAGCAGTACTTC. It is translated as CASSLAPRYEQYF.

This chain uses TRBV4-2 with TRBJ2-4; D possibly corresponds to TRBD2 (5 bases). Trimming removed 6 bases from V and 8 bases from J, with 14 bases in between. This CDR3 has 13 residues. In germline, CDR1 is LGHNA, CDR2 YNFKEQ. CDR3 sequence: CASRKRSKDIQYF. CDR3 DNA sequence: TGTGCCAGCAGGAAGCGGTCAAAGGACATTCAGTACTTC.

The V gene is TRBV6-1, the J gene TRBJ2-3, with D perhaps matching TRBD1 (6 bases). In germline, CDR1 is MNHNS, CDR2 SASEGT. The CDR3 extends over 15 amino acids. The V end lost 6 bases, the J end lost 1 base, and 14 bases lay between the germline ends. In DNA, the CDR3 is TGTGCCAGCAGGCCCCTTGAGGGGGGCACAGATACGCAGTATTTT. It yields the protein CASRPLEGGTDTQYF.

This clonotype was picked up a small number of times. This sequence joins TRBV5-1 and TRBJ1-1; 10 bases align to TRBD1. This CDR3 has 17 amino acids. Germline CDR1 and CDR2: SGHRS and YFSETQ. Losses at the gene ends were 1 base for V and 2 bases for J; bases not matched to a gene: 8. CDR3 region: CASSLRQGAGFNTEAFF. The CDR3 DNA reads TGCGCCAGCAGCTTGAGACAGGGGGCTGGATTCAACACTGAAGCTTTCTTT.

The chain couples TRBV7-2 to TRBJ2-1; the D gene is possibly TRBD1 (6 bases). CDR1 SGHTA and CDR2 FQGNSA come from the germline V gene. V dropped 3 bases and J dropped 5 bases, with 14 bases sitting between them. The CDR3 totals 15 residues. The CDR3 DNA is TGTGCCAGCAGCTTCCCCGACAGGCCCAACAATGAGCAGTTCTTC. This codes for CASSFPDRPNNEQFF.

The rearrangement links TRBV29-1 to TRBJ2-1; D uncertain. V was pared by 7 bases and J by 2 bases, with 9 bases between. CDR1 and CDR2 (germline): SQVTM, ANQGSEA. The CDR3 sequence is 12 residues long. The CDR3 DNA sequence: TGCAGCGCGAGCGAGACCTACAATGAGCAGTTCTTC. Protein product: CSASETYNEQFF.

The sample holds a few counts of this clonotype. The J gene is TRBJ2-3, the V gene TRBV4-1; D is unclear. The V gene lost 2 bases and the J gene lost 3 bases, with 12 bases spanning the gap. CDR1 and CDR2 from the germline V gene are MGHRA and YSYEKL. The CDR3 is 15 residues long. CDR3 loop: CASSQQAFSTDTQYF. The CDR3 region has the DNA TGCGCCAGCAGCCAACAAGCTTTTTCGACAGATACGCAGTATTTT.

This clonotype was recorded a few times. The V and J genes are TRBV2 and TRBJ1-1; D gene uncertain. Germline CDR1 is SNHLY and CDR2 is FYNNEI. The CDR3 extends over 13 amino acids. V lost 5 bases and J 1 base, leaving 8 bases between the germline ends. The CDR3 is CASSIDRNTEAFF. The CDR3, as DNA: TGTGCCAGCAGTATCGACCGGAACACTGAAGCTTTCTTT. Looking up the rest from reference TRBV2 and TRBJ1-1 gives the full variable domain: EPEVTQTPSHQVTQMGQEVILRCVPISNHLYFYWYRQILGQKVEFLVSFYNNEISEKSEIFDDQFSVERPDGSNFTLKIRSTKLEDSAMYFCASSIDRNTEAFFGQGTRLTVV.

CDR3 amino acids: CASSLDNSPLHF. For the CDR3, the DNA is TGTGCCAGCAGCTTGGACAATTCACCCCTCCACTTT. The J gene is TRBJ1-6, the V gene TRBV7-2; D not resolved. The V gene's germline CDR1 is SGHTA and CDR2 FQGNSA. The V end lost 3 bases, the J end lost 7 bases, and 4 bases lay between the germline ends. This CDR3 contains 12 residues.

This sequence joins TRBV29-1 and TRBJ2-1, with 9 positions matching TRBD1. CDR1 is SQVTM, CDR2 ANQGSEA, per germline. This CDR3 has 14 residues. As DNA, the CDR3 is TGCGGCGCTTTCCGGGACAGGGACTACAATGAGCAGTTCTTC. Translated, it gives CGAFRDRDYNEQFF.

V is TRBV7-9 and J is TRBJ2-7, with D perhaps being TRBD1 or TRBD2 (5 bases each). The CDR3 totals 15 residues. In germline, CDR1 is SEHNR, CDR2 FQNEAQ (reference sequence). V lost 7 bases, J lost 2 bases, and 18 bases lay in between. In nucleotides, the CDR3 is TGTGCCAGCATCCACTTAGGGACCGCGCCCTACGAGCAGTACTTC. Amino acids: CASIHLGTAPYEQYF.

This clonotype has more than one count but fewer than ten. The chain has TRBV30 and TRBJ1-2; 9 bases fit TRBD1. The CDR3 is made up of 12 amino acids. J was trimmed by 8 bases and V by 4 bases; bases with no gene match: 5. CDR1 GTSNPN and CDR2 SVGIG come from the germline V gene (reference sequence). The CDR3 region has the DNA TGTGCCTGGATCTACAGGGGGCAAGGCTACACCTTC. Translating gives CAWIYRGQGYTF.

The CDR3 DNA reads as TGTGCCAGCAGTGGGGCTGGCTACACCTTC. Its protein product is CASSGAGYTF. The chain carries TRBV2 and TRBJ1-2; unclear D gene. Germline V gene data show CDR1 as SNHLY and CDR2 as FYNNEI. This CDR3 has 10 amino acids. The V end lost 4 bases, the J end lost 7 bases, and 4 bases lay between the germline ends.

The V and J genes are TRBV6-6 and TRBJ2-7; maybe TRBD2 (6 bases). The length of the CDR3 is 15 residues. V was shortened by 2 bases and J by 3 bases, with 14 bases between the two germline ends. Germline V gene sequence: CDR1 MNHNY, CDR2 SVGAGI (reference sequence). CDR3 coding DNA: TGTGCCAGCAGTTACACGGAGGGACTCAACTACGAGCAGTACTTC. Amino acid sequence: CASSYTEGLNYEQYF.

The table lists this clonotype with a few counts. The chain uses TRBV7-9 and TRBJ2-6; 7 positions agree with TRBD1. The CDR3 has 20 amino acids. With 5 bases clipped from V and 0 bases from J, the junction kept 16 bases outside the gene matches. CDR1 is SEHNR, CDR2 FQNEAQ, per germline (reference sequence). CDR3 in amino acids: CASSPARGQPVGSGANVLTF. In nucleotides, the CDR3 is TGTGCCAGCAGCCCCGCTAGGGGACAGCCCGTAGGCTCTGGGGCCAACGTCCTGACTTTC.